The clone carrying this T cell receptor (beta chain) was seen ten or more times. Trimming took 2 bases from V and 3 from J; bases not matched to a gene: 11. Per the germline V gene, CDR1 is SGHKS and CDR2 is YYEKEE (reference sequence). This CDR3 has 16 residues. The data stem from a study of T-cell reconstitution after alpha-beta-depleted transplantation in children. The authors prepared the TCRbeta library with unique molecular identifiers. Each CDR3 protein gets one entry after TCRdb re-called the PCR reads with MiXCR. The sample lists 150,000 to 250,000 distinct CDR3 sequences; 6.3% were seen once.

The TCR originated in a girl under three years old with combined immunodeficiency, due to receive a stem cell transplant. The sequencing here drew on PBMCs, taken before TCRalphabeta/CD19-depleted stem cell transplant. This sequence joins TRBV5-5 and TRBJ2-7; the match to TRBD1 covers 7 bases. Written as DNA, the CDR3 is TGTGCCAGCAGCTTTATCACGGGACAGCTTTACTACGAGCAGTACTTC. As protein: CASSFITGQLYYEQYF.